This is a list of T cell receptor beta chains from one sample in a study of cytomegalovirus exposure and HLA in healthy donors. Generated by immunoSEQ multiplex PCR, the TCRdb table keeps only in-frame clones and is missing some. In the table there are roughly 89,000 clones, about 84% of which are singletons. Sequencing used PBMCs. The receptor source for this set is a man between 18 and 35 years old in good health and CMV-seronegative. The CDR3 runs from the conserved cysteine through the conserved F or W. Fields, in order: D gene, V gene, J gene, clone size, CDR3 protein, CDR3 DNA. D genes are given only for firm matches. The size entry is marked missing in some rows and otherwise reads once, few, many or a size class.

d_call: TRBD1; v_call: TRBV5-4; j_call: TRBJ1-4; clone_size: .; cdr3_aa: CASSLYSGTGDEKLFF; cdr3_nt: TGTGCCAGCAGCTTATACTCCGGGACAGGTGATGAAAAACTGTTTTTT
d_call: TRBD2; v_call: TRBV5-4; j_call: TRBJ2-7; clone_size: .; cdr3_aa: CASSRMRGLAGNQWGYEQYF; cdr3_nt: TGTGCCAGCAGCCGGATGCGGGGGCTAGCGGGGAACCAATGGGGATACGAGCAGTACTTC
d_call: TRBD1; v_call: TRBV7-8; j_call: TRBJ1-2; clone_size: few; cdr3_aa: CASSLETGGPMGYTF; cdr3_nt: TGTGCCAGCAGCTTAGAGACAGGGGGTCCAATGGGCTACACCTTC
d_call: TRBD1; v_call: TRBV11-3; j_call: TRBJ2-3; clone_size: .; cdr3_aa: CASSPGTGLTDTQYF; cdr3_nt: TGTGCCAGCAGCCCCGGGACAGGCCTCACAGATACGCAGTATTTT
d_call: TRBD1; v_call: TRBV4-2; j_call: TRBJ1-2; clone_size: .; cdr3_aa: CASSQGPEQGALPGYTF; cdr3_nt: TGTGCCAGCAGCCAAGGTCCGGAACAGGGGGCGCTTCCCGGCTACACCTTC
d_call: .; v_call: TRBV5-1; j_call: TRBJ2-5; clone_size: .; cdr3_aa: CASSLAGYETQYF; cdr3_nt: TGCGCCAGCAGCTTGGCCGGGTACGAGACCCAGTACTTC
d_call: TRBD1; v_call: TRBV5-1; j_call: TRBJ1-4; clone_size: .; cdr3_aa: CASSWNAGTGGEKLFF; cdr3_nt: TGCGCCAGCAGCTGGAATGCCGGGACAGGAGGAGAAAAACTGTTTTTT
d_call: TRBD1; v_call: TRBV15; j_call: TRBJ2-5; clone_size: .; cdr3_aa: CATSREPTGGQETQYF; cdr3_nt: TGTGCCACCAGCAGAGAACCCACAGGGGGCCAAGAGACCCAGTACTTC
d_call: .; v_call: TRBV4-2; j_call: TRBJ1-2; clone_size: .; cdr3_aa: CASSQPGGGYTF; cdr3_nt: TGTGCCAGCAGCCAGCCCGGGGGGGGCTACACCTTC
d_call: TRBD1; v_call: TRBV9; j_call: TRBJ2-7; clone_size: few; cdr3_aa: CASSARTGADEQYF; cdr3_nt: TGTGCCAGCAGCGCGCGGACAGGGGCGGACGAGCAGTACTTC
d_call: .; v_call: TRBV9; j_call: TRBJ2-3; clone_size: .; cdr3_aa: CASSVLSTDTQYF; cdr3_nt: TGTGCCAGCAGCGTGTTATCTACAGATACGCAGTATTTT
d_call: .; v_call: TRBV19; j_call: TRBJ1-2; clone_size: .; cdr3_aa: CASSFGHSGGYTF; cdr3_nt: TGTGCCAGTAGTTTTGGACACTCCGGGGGCTACACCTTC
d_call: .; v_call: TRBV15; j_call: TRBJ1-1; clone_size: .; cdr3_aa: CATSGLDAGQNTEAFF; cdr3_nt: TGTGCCACCAGCGGACTCGACGCCGGGCAGAACACTGAAGCTTTCTTT
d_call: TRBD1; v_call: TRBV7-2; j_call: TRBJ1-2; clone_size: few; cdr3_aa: CASSPGQGQYGYTF; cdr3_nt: TGTGCCAGCAGTCCGGGACAGGGACAATATGGCTACACCTTC
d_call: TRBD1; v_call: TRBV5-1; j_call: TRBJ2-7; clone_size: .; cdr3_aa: CASSSSGTGGYEQYF; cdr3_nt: TGCGCCAGCAGCTCGTCCGGGACAGGGGGCTACGAGCAGTACTTC
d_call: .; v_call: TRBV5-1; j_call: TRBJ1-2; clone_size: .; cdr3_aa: CASSLAGGGYGYTF; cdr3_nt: TGCGCCAGCAGCTTGGCCGGGGGTGGCTATGGCTACACCTTC
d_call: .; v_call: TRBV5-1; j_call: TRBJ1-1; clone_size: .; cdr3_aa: CASSLSDNEAFF; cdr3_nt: TGCGCCAGCAGCTTGTCAGATAATGAAGCTTTCTTT
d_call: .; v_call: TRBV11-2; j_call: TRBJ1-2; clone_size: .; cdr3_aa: CASSLGRMEGYTF; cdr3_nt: TGTGCCAGCAGCTTAGGGCGGATGGAGGGCTACACCTTC
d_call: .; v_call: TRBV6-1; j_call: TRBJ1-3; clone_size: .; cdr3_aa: CASSENYGRSGNTIYF; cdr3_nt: TGTGCCAGCAGTGAAAACTATGGGAGGTCTGGAAACACCATATATTTT
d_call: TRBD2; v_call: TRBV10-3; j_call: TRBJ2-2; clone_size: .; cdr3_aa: CAISASLAGVNTGELFF; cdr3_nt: TGTGCCATCAGTGCTAGTCTAGCGGGGGTAAACACCGGGGAGCTGTTTTTT
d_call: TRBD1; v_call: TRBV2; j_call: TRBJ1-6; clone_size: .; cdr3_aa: CASRRQGERNSPLHF; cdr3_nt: TGTGCCAGCAGGAGACAGGGGGAAAGGAATTCACCCCTCCACTTT
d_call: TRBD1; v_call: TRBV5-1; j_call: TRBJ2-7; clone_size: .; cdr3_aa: CASSFGDSFFEQYF; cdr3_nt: TGCGCCAGCAGCTTTGGGGACAGTTTCTTCGAGCAGTACTTC
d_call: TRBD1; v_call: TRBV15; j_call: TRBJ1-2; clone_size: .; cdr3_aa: CATSRDQPGRGLLTF; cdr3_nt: TGTGCCACCAGCAGAGATCAGCCGGGCAGGGGGCTTCTCACCTTC
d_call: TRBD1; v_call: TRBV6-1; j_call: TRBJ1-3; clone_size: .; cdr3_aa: CASSAPTGSGNTIYF; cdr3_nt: TGTGCCAGCAGTGCACCGACAGGGTCTGGAAACACCATATATTTT
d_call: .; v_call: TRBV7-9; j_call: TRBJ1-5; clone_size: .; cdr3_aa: CASSPQAPQPQHF; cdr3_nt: TGTGCCAGCAGCCCCCAGGCCCCCCAGCCCCAGCATTTT
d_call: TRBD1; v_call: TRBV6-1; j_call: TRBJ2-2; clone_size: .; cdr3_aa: CASSLQGANTGELFF; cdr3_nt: TGTGCCAGCAGTCTTCAGGGGGCAAACACCGGGGAGCTGTTTTTT
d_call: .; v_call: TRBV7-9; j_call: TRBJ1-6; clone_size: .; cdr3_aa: CASSFGTEYMEPSPLHF; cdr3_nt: TGTGCCAGCAGCTTTGGTACGGAGTACATGGAACCGTCACCCCTCCACTTT
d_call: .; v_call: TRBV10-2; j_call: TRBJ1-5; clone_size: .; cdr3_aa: CASSELSNQPQHF; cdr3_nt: TGCGCCAGCAGTGAGTTATCTAATCAGCCCCAGCATTTT
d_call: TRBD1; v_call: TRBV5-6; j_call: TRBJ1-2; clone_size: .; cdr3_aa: CASSRQGAGGYGYTF; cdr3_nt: TGTGCCAGCAGCAGACAGGGGGCTGGGGGCTATGGCTACACCTTC
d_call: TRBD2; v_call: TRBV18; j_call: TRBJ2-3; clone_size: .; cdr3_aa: CASTPPGGLRSSTDTQYF; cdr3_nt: TGTGCCAGCACTCCTCCGGGGGGACTTCGTTCGAGCACAGATACGCAGTATTTT
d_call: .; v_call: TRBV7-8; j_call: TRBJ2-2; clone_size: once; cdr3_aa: CASSVREGTGELFF; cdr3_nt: TGTGCCAGCAGCGTTCGCGAGGGAACCGGGGAGCTGTTTTTT
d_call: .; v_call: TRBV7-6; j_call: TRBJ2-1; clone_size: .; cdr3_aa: CASSTDRNNEQFF; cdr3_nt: TGTGCCAGCAGCACCGACAGGAACAATGAGCAGTTCTTC
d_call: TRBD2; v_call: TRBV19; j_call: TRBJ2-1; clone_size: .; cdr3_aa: CASAGTSTRSSYNEQFF; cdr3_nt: TGTGCCAGTGCTGGGACTAGCACCAGAAGCTCCTACAATGAGCAGTTCTTC
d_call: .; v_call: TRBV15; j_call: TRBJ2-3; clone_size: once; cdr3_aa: CATSSGAALSTDTQYF; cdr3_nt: TGTGCCACCAGCAGTGGGGCGGCACTGAGCACAGATACGCAGTATTTT
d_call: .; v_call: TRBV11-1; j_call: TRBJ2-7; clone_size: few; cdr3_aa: CASSLQGYEQYF; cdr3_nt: TGTGCCAGCAGCTTACAGGGGTACGAGCAGTACTTC
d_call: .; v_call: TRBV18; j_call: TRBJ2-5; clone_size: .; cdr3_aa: CASSQPQLRREVIETQYF; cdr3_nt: TGTGCCAGCTCTCAACCTCAATTACGGAGGGAGGTGATAGAGACCCAGTACTTC
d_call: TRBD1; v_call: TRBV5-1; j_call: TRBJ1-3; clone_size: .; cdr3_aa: CASSPTDRGSGNTIYF; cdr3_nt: TGCGCCAGCAGCCCCACGGACAGGGGCTCTGGAAACACCATATATTTT
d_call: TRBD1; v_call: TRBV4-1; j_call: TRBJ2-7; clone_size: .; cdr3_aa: CASSTRDRVSEQYF; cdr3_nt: TGCGCCAGCAGCACCCGGGACAGGGTTTCCGAGCAGTACTTC
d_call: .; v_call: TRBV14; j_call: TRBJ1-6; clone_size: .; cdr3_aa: CASSQERGTRYNSPLHF; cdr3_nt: TGTGCCAGCAGCCAAGAGCGGGGGACCCGTTATAATTCACCCCTCCACTTT
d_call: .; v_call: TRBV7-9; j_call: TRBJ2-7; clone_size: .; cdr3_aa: CSSSPPSRIRYEQYF; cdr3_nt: TGTTCCAGCAGCCCACCTAGCCGGATTCGCTACGAGCAGTACTTC
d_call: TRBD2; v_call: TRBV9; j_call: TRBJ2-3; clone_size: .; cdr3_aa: CASSVASGGADTQYF; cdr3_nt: TGTGCCAGCAGCGTAGCCAGCGGGGGGGCTGATACGCAGTATTTT
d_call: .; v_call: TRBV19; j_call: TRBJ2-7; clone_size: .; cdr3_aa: CASSPRFGGGYEQYF; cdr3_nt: TGTGCCAGTAGTCCTCGCTTCGGGGGAGGCTACGAGCAGTACTTC
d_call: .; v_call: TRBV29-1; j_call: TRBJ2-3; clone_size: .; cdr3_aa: CSVKRSGVDTDTQYF; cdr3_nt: TGCAGCGTTAAGAGGTCGGGGGTTGACACAGATACGCAGTATTTT
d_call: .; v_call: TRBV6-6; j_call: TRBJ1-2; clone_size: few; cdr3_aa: CASSPPGFRGYTF; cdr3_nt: TGTGCCAGCAGTCCTCCGGGGTTCCGTGGCTACACCTTC
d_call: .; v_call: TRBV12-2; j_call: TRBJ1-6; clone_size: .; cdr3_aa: CASRLLWSGYNSPLHF; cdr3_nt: TGTGCAAGTCGCTTGTTATGGTCGGGCTATAATTCACCCCTCCACTTT
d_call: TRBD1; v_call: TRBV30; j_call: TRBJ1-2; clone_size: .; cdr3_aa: CAWSGTGHYGYTF; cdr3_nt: TGTGCCTGGAGTGGGACAGGACACTATGGCTACACCTTC
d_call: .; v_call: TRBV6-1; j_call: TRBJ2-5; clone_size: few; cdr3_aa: CASREEETQYF; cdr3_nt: TGTGCCAGCAGGGAGGAAGAGACCCAGTACTTC
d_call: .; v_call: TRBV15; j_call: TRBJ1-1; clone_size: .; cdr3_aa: CATSRDHDTEAFF; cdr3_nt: TGTGCCACCAGCAGAGACCATGACACTGAAGCTTTCTTT
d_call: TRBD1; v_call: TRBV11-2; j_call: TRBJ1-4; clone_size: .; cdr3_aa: CASSTRTGGNEKLFF; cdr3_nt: TGTGCCAGCAGCACCCGGACAGGGGGGAATGAAAAACTGTTTTTT
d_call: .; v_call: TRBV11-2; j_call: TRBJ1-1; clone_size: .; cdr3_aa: CASSPTGGTEAFF; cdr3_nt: TGTGCCAGCAGCCCTACGGGGGGAACTGAAGCTTTCTTT
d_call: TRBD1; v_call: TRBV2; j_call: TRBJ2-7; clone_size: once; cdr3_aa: CATGHGTASYEQYF; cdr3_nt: TGTGCCACTGGGCACGGGACAGCCTCCTACGAGCAGTACTTC
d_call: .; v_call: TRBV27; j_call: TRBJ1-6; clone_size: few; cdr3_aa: CASSTPGPMPLHF; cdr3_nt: TGTGCCAGCAGTACACCTGGGCCCATGCCCCTCCACTTT